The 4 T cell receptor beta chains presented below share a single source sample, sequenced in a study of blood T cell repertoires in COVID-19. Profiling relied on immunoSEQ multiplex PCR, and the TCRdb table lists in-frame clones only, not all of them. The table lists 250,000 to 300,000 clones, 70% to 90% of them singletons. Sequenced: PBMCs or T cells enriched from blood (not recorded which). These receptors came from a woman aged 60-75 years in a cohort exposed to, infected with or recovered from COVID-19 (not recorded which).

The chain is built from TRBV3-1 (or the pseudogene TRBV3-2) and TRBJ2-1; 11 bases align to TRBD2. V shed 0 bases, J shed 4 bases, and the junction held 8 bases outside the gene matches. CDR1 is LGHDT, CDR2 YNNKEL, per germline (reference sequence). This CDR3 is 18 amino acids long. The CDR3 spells CASSQDSRLAGRYNEQFF. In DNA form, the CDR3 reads TGTGCCAGCAGCCAAGATTCCCGACTAGCGGGGCGTTACAATGAGCAGTTCTTC.

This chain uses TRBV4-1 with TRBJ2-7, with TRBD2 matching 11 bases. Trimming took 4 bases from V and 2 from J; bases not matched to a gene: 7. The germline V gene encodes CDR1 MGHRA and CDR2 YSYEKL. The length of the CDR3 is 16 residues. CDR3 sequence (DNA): TGCGCCAGCAGCCCCACCACTAGCGGGAGAACCTACGAGCAGTACTTC. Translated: CASSPTTSGRTYEQYF.

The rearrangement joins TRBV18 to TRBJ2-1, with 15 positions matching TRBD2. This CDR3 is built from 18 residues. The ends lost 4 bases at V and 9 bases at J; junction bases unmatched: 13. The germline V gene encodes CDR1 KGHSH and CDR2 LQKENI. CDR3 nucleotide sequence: TGTGCCAGCTCACTATCAACCGGGACTAGCGGGAGGTTTTCTGAGCAGTTCTTC. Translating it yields CASSLSTGTSGRFSEQFF. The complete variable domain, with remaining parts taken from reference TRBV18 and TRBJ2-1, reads NAGVMQNPRHLVRRRGQEARLRCSPMKGHSHVYWYRQLPEEGLKFMVYLQKENIIDESGMPKERFSAEFPKEGPSILRIQQVVRGDSAAYFCASSLSTGTSGRFSEQFFGPGTRLTVL.

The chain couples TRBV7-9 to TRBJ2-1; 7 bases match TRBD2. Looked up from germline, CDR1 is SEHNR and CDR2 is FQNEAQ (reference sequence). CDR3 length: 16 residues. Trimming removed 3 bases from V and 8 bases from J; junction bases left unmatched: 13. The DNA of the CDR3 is TGTGCCAGCAGCTTCCGATCTAGCGGCGACTCGTATGAGCAGTTCTTC. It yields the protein CASSFRSSGDSYEQFF.